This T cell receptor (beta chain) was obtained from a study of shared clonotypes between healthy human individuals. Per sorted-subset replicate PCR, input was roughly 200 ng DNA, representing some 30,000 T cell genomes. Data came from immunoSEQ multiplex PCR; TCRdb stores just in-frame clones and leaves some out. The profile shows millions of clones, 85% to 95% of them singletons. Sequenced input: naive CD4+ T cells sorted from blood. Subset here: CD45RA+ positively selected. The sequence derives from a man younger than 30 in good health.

CDR3 loop: CASSSRLSSVQETQYF. Here the CDR3 DNA reads TGTGCCAGCAGCTCCCGACTGAGTAGTGTACAAGAGACCCAGTACTTC. The rearrangement joins TRBV7-9 to TRBJ2-5; D unresolved. Germline CDR1 is SEHNR and CDR2 is FQNEAQ (reference sequence). The CDR3 is 16 amino acids. V was shortened by 4 bases and J by 2 bases, with 17 bases between the two germline ends.